This passage covers 25 T cell receptor beta chains from one sample sequenced in a study of cytomegalovirus exposure and HLA in healthy donors (dated by TCRdb to 2017 to 2019). Library generation was performed with the immunoSEQ multiplex PCR assay. A mixture of 60 forward primers for TCR Vbeta segments and 13 reverse primers for TCR Jbeta segments was used in the multiplex PCR. Here the immuneACCESS table is served through TCRdb, limited to in-frame sequences with V and J called. Missing clones are a known gap in these copies; in checked studies unresolved V genes cover under half, and the rest lacks a known reason. This sample is represented by 150,000 or so clones; about four fifths of them were singletons. Roughly 4.4% of the sample is in the top ten clones. The material sequenced was PBMCs. Receptors originate from a woman between 18 and 30 years old in good health and CMV-seropositive.

This sequence joins TRBV7-9 and TRBJ2-7; a possible D gene is TRBD1 (7 bases). The V and J ends lost 2 bases and 3 bases respectively, with 14 bases between them. Germline CDR1 and CDR2: SEHNR and FQNEAQ (reference sequence). The CDR3 consists of 15 residues. The CDR3 spells CASSLSPQGGYEQYF. The CDR3 bases are TGTGCCAGCAGCTTAAGTCCGCAGGGGGGCTACGAGCAGTACTTC.

About this clone itself: The same CDR3 can be traced to other DNA sequences in this sample. The chain combines TRBV9 with TRBJ1-5; D perhaps matches TRBD1 (6 bases). Germline CDR1 is SGDLS and CDR2 is YYNGEE. V shed 0 bases and J shed 5 bases, with 9 bases lying between them. The CDR3 totals 14 residues. The DNA for the CDR3 is TGTGCCAGCAGCGTAGGAGGGGGGGATCAGCCCCAGCATTTT. It specifies CASSVGGGDQPQHF.

The gene calls are TRBV2 and TRBJ1-2; maybe TRBD1 (6 bases). Trimming cost V 9 bases and J 0 bases, with 11 bases left between them. Germline CDR1 is SNHLY and CDR2 is FYNNEI. The CDR3 runs 13 residues. CDR3 protein: CARPDSSNYGYTF. The DNA of the CDR3 is TGTGCCAGGCCGGACAGTTCTAACTATGGCTACACCTTC.

This chain uses TRBV27 with TRBJ2-7; D is perhaps TRBD2 (6 bases). Between the trimmed V and J ends, which lost 4 bases and 3 bases, there was a span of 16 bases. In germline, CDR1 is MNHEY, CDR2 SMNVEV (reference sequence). CDR3 length: 15 amino acids. In nucleotides, the CDR3 is TGTGCCAGCAGTTCCACCGGGACGGGAGACTACGAGCAGTACTTC. It yields the protein CASSSTGTGDYEQYF.

The chain joins TRBV9 to TRBJ2-2; TRBD1 matches 7 bases. The J segment lost 1 base and the V segment lost 3 bases, leaving 3 bases of the junction unmatched. The germline V gene encodes CDR1 SGDLS and CDR2 YYNGEE. This CDR3 is 15 amino acids long. This chain's CDR3 is CASSDHRGNTGELFF. The DNA of the CDR3 is TGTGCCAGCAGCGACCACAGGGGGAACACCGGGGAGCTGTTTTTT.

The rearrangement uses TRBV6-1 and TRBJ2-7, with 7 bases fitting TRBD1. The J segment lost 8 bases and the V segment lost 3 bases, leaving 10 bases of the junction unmatched. The germline V gene has CDR1 MNHNS and CDR2 SASEGT. The CDR3 consists of 14 residues. The CDR3: CASSERDRLVQQYF. The CDR3 DNA reads as TGTGCCAGCAGTGAGAGGGACAGATTAGTTCAGCAGTACTTC.

This chain links TRBV6-5 with TRBJ1-6; D is possibly TRBD1 (5 bases). The CDR3 contains 15 residues. CDR1 and CDR2 (germline): MNHEY, SVGAGI. Deletions cut 2 bases from V and 8 bases from J, with 13 bases between. Here the CDR3 reads CASSYGWGRDSPLHF. CDR3 DNA: TGTGCCAGCAGTTACGGTTGGGGGAGGGATTCACCCCTCCACTTT.

This clone has just one count. This rearrangement joins TRBV28 to TRBJ2-6; D possibly corresponds to TRBD1 (6 bases). The CDR3 is 16 amino acids. The V end lost 6 bases, the J end lost 2 bases, and 14 bases lay between the germline ends. Germline CDR1 MDHEN, CDR2 SYDVKM. CDR3 nucleotides: TGTGCCAGCAGGGTTTCTACAGGGCCTGGGGCCAACGTCCTGACTTTC. It yields the protein CASRVSTGPGANVLTF.

The rearrangement joins TRBV4-1 to TRBJ2-1, with D possibly matching TRBD1 (6 bases). Per germline, CDR1 MGHRA and CDR2 YSYEKL. The V end lost 4 bases, the J end lost 8 bases, and 12 bases lay between the germline ends. This CDR3 is built from 13 residues. The CDR3 nucleotides are TGCGCCAGCAGCCGTACAGGGTTTCATGAGCAGTTCTTC. It codes for CASSRTGFHEQFF.

The CDR3 loop is CASTLGVGANVLTF. CDR3 DNA sequence: TGTGCCAGCACCTTAGGGGTAGGGGCCAACGTCCTGACTTTC. This chain links TRBV6-6 with TRBJ2-6; a weak D match, TRBD1 (5 bases). The CDR3 extends over 14 amino acids. The germline V and J ends were trimmed by 7 bases and 4 bases, with 11 bases remaining between them. CDR1 is MNHNY and CDR2 is SVGAGI in the germline V gene (reference sequence).

The chain links TRBV7-6 to TRBJ2-7; TRBD2 might be the D (5 bases). Deletions cut 1 base from V and 7 bases from J, with 14 bases between. The CDR3 runs 14 residues. The V gene's germline CDR1 is SGHVS and CDR2 FNYEAQ. The CDR3 here is CASSLERVSMEQYF. The CDR3 nucleotides are TGTGCCAGCAGCTTAGAGAGGGTTTCTATGGAGCAGTACTTC.

This clone was seen once. The chain uses TRBV6-4 and TRBJ2-3, with 12 bases identical to TRBD2. Germline V CDR1 and CDR2: MRHNA, SNTAGT. Germline trimming cut 5 bases from V and 5 bases from J; bases unmatched to any gene: 5. This CDR3 is 15 amino acids long. CDR3 protein: CASSNLAGGLDTQYF. Written as DNA, the CDR3 is TGTGCCAGCAGTAACCTAGCGGGGGGGCTAGATACGCAGTATTTT.

The chain employs TRBV27 and TRBJ2-1, with unresolved D. V lost 3 bases, J lost 3 bases, and 9 bases lay in between. Germline lookup yields CDR1 MNHEY and CDR2 SMNVEV (reference sequence). This CDR3 is 14 amino acids long. The CDR3 DNA is TGTGCCAGCAGTTTCATAGAGAGCTACAATGAGCAGTTCTTC. Protein: CASSFIESYNEQFF.

This clone was detected once. V is TRBV15 and J is TRBJ2-7, with D perhaps matching TRBD1 (6 bases). V lost 4 bases and J lost 1, with 11 bases in between. From germline, CDR1 is LNHNV and CDR2 YYDKDF (reference sequence). This CDR3 contains 14 residues. CDR3 amino acids: CATSTSDRSYEQYF. In DNA, the CDR3 is TGTGCCACCAGCACTTCGGACAGATCCTACGAGCAGTACTTC.

The CDR3 nucleotides read TGTGCCAGCAGTGTCCAACTTGGCGGGGAAAACACTGAAGCTTTCTTT. Translated, it gives CASSVQLGGENTEAFF. The chain uses TRBV27 and TRBJ1-1, with no clear D. Deletions cut 5 bases from V and 2 bases from J, with 18 bases between. CDR1 and CDR2 from the germline V gene are MNHEY and SMNVEV (reference sequence). The CDR3 covers 16 residues.

The CDR3 spells CASTLGDTLEQYF. CDR3 DNA sequence: TGCGCCAGCACCCTAGGGGACACCCTGGAGCAGTACTTC. The rearrangement uses TRBV5-1 and TRBJ2-7, with D tentatively TRBD1 (6 bases). The CDR3 loop spans 13 amino acids. Germline V gene data show CDR1 as SGHRS and CDR2 as YFSETQ. The V and J ends lost 6 bases and 7 bases respectively, with 17 bases between them.

The chain combines TRBV5-1 with TRBJ2-3; tentative D call: TRBD2 (6 bases). The V end was cut by 5 bases, the J end by 2 bases, with 18 bases between. The CDR3 spans 16 residues. Germline CDR1 is SGHRS and CDR2 is YFSETQ. The CDR3 is CASSSSADYLTDTQYF. In DNA form, the CDR3 reads TGCGCCAGCAGTTCCTCGGCGGACTATCTCACAGATACGCAGTATTTT.

The gene calls are TRBV2 and TRBJ1-2, with D perhaps matching TRBD1 (6 bases). The CDR3 loop spans 15 amino acids. Germline V CDR1 and CDR2: SNHLY, FYNNEI. The V end lost 3 bases, the J end lost 2 bases, and 13 bases lay between the germline ends. CDR3 loop: CASSETDRRNYGYTF. Written as DNA, the CDR3 is TGTGCCAGCAGTGAGACAGACAGGAGAAACTATGGCTACACCTTC.

The rearrangement uses TRBV5-1 and TRBJ2-3; 15 bases are a match to TRBD2. CDR3 length equals 19 residues. The germline V gene encodes CDR1 SGHRS and CDR2 YFSETQ. After removal of 4 bases from V and 3 bases from J, the junction contained 12 bases not matched to a gene. This CDR3 is CASSPKTGTSGGRTDTQYF. The CDR3 region has the DNA TGCGCCAGCAGCCCCAAAACCGGGACTAGCGGGGGGCGGACAGATACGCAGTATTTT.

V and J are TRBV10-2 and TRBJ1-2, with 7 bases matching TRBD1. Trimming at V came to 5 bases and at J to 6 bases, leaving 3 bases not matched to a gene. The CDR3 totals 12 residues. Germline V gene lookup returns CDR1 WSHSY and CDR2 SAAADI. CDR3 region: CASSWGTDGYTF. The CDR3 DNA reads TGCGCCAGCAGTTGGGGGACAGATGGCTACACCTTC.

The chain couples TRBV10-3 to TRBJ2-1; D may be TRBD1 (5 bases). The V gene lost 10 bases and the J gene lost 4 bases, with 17 bases spanning the gap. Per the germline V gene, CDR1 is ENHRY and CDR2 is SYGVKD. The CDR3 length is 14 residues. CDR3 amino acids: CATKTDLRYNEQFF. CDR3 DNA: TGTGCCACCAAGACAGATTTAAGATACAATGAGCAGTTCTTC.

The rearrangement links TRBV6-6 to TRBJ2-7; D is perhaps TRBD1 (5 bases). Germline loops: CDR1 MNHNY, CDR2 SVGAGI (reference sequence). This CDR3 has 15 residues. Trimming shortened V by 5 bases and J by 3 bases, and 17 bases separated the two germline ends. In nucleotides, the CDR3 is TGTGCCAGCAGTACATCATCAGGGCCCTTCTACGAGCAGTACTTC. Its protein is CASSTSSGPFYEQYF.

This clone showed up just a few times. This chain uses TRBV5-1 with TRBJ2-1, with D perhaps TRBD1 (5 bases). The CDR3 length is 15 residues. Germline CDR1 reads SGHRS; CDR2 reads YFSETQ. Trimming pared 1 base from V and 8 bases from J, leaving 16 bases between. Here the CDR3 DNA reads TGCGCCAGCAGCTTGAGTGGACAACCAGGCGATGAGCAGTTCTTC. Protein: CASSLSGQPGDEQFF.

CDR3 in amino acids: CASSWGGYSNQPQHF. The CDR3 nucleotides read TGTGCCAGCAGTTGGGGGGGCTATAGCAATCAGCCCCAGCATTTT. The rearrangement joins TRBV2 to TRBJ1-5; possible D gene TRBD1, 6 bases. V lost 5 bases to trimming and J lost 0 bases, with 11 bases between them. Germline loops: CDR1 SNHLY, CDR2 FYNNEI. The CDR3 runs 15 residues. The whole variable domain, remainder taken from reference TRBV2 and TRBJ1-5, is EPEVTQTPSHQVTQMGQEVILRCVPISNHLYFYWYRQILGQKVEFLVSFYNNEISEKSEIFDDQFSVERPDGSNFTLKIRSTKLEDSAMYFCASSWGGYSNQPQHFGDGTRLSIL.

In DNA, the CDR3 is TGTGCCAGCAGTCCTGAGAAACCGGGACTAGCCTACGAGCAGTACTTC. Translation gives CASSPEKPGLAYEQYF. The chain combines TRBV27 with TRBJ2-7; 8 bases are a match to TRBD2. Germline V CDR1 and CDR2: MNHEY, SMNVEV (reference sequence). V gave up 5 bases and J gave up 2 bases; unmatched junction bases: 11. CDR3 size: 16 residues.